This TCR beta chain was sequenced in a study of T-cell memory formation after mild COVID-19. Study-level points and caveats: Among contracting clones, CD4+ were mainly CM/EM and CD8+ enriched in EMRA. Cross-reactive memory seemingly joined, as some responding clones were found in pre-infection memory. From day 15 to 85, contracting clones were balanced between CD4 and CD8, whereas later expanders leaned toward CD4+.

As for this clonotype: Antigen: not known.

A 5'RACE reaction primed in the constant segment made cDNA libraries of TCR alpha and TCR beta, and these carried sample barcodes and UMIs. TCRdb redid the calling of the 5' RACE reads with MiXCR, one entry per CDR3 protein. Of roughly 150,000 distinct CDR3 sequences in the sample, 14% are singletons; the top ten hold 28%. The CDR3 loop spans 18 amino acids. Per germline, CDR1 MRHNA and CDR2 SNTAGT. The V segment lost 5 bases and the J segment 6 bases; nucleotides outside the gene matches: 18. The sample consisted of PBMCs or a T cell subset sorted from them (not recorded which). The receptor was isolated from an adult woman who had mild COVID-19 (a few samples of this study predate the infection). Cell type and time point are not known. This chain links TRBV6-4 with TRBJ2-3; 9 bases line up with TRBD1. CDR3: CASSPGPGTGNGGDTQYF. Written as DNA, the CDR3 is TGTGCCAGCAGTCCAGGACCAGGGACAGGGAACGGTGGCGATACGCAGTATTTT.